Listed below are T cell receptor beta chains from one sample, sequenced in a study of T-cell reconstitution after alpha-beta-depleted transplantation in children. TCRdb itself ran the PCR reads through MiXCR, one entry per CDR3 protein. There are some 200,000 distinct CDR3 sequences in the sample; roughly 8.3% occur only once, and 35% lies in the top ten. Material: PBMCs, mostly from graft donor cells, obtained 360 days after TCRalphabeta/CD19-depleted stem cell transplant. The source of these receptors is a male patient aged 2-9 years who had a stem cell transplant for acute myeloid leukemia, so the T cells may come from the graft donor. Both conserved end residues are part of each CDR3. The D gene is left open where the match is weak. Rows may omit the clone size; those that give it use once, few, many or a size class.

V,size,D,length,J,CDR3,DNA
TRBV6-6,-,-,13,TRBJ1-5,CASSRHPDQPQHF,TGTGCCAGCTCTCGACACCCGGATCAGCCCCAGCATTTT
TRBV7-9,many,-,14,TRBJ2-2,CASSLGHSTGELFF,TGTGCCAGCAGCTTAGGCCACTCCACCGGGGAGCTGTTTTTT
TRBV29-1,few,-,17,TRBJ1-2,CSVRKAEGGGPNYGYTF,TGCAGCGTTCGCAAGGCGGAGGGGGGAGGTCCCAACTATGGCTACACCTTC
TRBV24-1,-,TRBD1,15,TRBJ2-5,CATSDPRTGQETQYF,TGTGCCACCAGTGATCCCCGGACAGGGCAAGAGACCCAGTACTTC
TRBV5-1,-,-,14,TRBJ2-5,CASSLEDRQETQYF,TGCGCCAGCAGCTTGGAGGACAGACAAGAGACCCAGTACTTC
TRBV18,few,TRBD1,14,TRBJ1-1,CASSYRGPNTEAFF,TGTGCCAGCTCCTACAGGGGGCCGAACACTGAAGCTTTCTTT
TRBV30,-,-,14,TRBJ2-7,CAWSGTFGLYEQYF,TGTGCCTGGAGTGGGACGTTTGGACTCTACGAGCAGTACTTC
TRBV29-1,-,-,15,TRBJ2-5,CSVEGGRQIQETQYF,TGCAGCGTTGAAGGCGGTCGGCAGATCCAAGAGACCCAGTACTTC
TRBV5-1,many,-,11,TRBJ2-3,CASSYTDTQYF,TGCGCCAGCAGCTACACAGATACGCAGTATTTT
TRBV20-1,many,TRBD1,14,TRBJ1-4,CSARGTGGEEKLFF,TGCAGTGCTAGAGGGACAGGGGGCGAGGAAAAACTGTTTTTT
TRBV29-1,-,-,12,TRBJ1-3,CSGTEGGNTIYF,TGCAGCGGTACAGAAGGTGGAAACACCATATATTTT
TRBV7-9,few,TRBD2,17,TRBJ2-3,CASSLAWGLAGTDTQYF,TGTGCCAGCAGCTTAGCGTGGGGCCTAGCGGGAACAGATACGCAGTATTTT
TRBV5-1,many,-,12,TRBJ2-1,CASQLVYNEQFF,TGCGCCAGCCAACTAGTCTACAATGAGCAGTTCTTC
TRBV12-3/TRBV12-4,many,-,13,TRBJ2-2,CASRLLDPGELFF,TGTGCCAGCCGTCTACTTGACCCCGGGGAGCTGTTTTTT
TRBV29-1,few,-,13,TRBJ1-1,CSAASGGNTEAFF,TGCAGCGCCGCCAGCGGAGGGAACACTGAAGCTTTCTTT
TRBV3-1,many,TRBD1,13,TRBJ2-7,CASSQQGQVWQYF,TGTGCCAGCAGCCAACAAGGACAGGTATGGCAGTACTTC
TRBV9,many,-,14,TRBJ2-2,CASSDRPNTGELFF,TGTGCCAGCAGCGACAGGCCGAACACCGGGGAGCTGTTTTTT
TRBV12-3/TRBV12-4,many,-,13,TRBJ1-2,CASSLGGTMGYTF,TGTGCCAGCAGTTTAGGGGGAACTATGGGCTACACCTTC
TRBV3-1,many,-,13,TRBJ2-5,CASSQGSLETQYF,TGTGCCAGCAGCCAAGGTAGCTTGGAGACCCAGTACTTC
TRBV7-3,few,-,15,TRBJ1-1,CASSSDGQGSTEAFF,TGTGCCAGCAGCTCCGATGGCCAGGGAAGTACTGAAGCTTTCTTT
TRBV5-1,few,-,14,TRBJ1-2,CASSLEGQDQGYTF,TGCGCCAGCAGCTTGGAGGGCCAAGACCAAGGCTACACCTTC
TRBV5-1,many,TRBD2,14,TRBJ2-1,CASPRGRACNEQFF,TGCGCCAGCCCCCGTGGGAGGGCTTGTAATGAGCAGTTCTTC
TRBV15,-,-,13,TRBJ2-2,CATSRGGKRELFF,TGTGCCACCAGCAGAGGGGGGAAAAGGGAGCTGTTTTTT
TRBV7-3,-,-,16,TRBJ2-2,CASSLTSSSFNGELFF,TGTGCCAGCAGCTTAACTAGCTCCTCTTTCAACGGGGAGCTGTTTTTT
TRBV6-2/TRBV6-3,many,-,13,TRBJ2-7,CASSYSRGYEQYF,TGTGCCAGCAGTTACTCCAGGGGCTACGAGCAGTACTTC
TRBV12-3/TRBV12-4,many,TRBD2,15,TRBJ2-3,CASSRGGIQTDTQYF,TGTGCCAGCAGCCGCGGGGGGATTCAGACAGATACGCAGTATTTT
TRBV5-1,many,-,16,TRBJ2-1,CASSLGPSGLYNEQFF,TGCGCCAGCAGCTTGGGGCCTAGTGGGTTATACAATGAGCAGTTCTTC
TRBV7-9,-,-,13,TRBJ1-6,CASSFDESTPLHF,TGTGCCAGCAGCTTCGACGAATCGACACCCCTCCACTTT
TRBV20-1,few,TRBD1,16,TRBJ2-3,CSARDVDRSPTDTQYF,TGCAGTGCTAGGGACGTGGACAGGTCCCCCACAGATACGCAGTATTTT
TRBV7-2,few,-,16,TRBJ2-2,CASSAAVTPNTGELFF,TGTGCCAGCAGCGCTGCAGTGACCCCGAACACCGGGGAGCTGTTTTTT
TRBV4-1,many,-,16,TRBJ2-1,CASSLTPPSSYNEQFF,TGCGCCAGCAGCCTCACTCCCCCAAGCTCCTACAATGAGCAGTTCTTC
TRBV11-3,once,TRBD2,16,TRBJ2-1,CASSLGLAGGCNEQFF,TGTGCCAGCAGCCTTGGACTAGCGGGGGGGTGCAATGAGCAGTTCTTC